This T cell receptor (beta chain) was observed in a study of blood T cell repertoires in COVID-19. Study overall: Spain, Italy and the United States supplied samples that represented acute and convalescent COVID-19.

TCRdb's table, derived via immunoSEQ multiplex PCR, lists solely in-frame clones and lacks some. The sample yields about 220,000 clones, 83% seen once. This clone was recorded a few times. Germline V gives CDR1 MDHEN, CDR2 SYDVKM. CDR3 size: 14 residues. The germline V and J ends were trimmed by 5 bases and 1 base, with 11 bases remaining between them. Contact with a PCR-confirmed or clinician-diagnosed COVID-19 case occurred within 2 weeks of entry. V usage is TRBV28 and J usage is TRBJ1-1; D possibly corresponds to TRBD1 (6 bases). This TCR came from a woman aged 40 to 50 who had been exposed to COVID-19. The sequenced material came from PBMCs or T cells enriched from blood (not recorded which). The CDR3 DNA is TGTGCCAGCAGTGGACAGACAGGGAACACTGAAGCTTTCTTT. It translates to CASSGQTGNTEAFF.